Presented here are 29 T cell receptor beta chains from one specimen sequenced in a study of shared clonotypes between healthy human individuals. Clones were sequenced by immunoSEQ multiplex PCR, and TCRdb holds only the in-frame ones, with some missing. The sample consists of roughly 700,000 clones, around 91% of them appearing once. Sequencing input: memory CD8+ T cells from PBMCs. Subset denoted: CD45RO+ cells pooled with CCR7-negative TemRA cells. Receptors were obtained from a man younger than 30 in good health. Some clones in this sample may be carry-over from other donors' samples.

The CDR3 region is CASSRRQAGTSGYEQYF. CDR3 nucleotide sequence: TGTGCCAGCAGCCGCCGGCAGGCCGGGACTAGCGGCTACGAGCAGTACTTC. The chain is built from TRBV7-6 and TRBJ2-7, with TRBD2 matching 11 bases. V lost 5 bases to trimming and J lost 3 bases; unmatched junction nucleotides: 12. Per germline, CDR1 SGHVS and CDR2 FNYEAQ. This CDR3 region has 17 residues.

The chain uses TRBV27 and TRBJ2-1, with D tentatively TRBD1 (5 bases). The ends were cut back, 7 bases at V and 0 bases at J, with 10 bases in the middle. CDR1 MNHEY and CDR2 SMNVEV come from the germline V gene (reference sequence). The CDR3 spans 14 residues. CDR3 bases: TGTGCCAGCAATCCTAGGGGCTCCTACAATGAGCAGTTCTTC. Encoded protein: CASNPRGSYNEQFF.

The chain couples TRBV5-6 to TRBJ1-5, with unresolved D. CDR1 is SGHDT and CDR2 is YYEEEE in the germline V gene. The CDR3 extends over 14 amino acids. The V gene lost 4 bases and the J gene lost 2 bases, with 10 bases spanning the gap. The CDR3: CASSLARGNQPQHF. For the CDR3, the DNA is TGTGCCAGCAGCCTCGCTAGGGGCAATCAGCCCCAGCATTTT.

This rearrangement joins TRBV6-1 to TRBJ2-7; the match to TRBD2 covers 7 bases. This CDR3 is 16 amino acids long. V shed 3 bases, J shed 1 base, and the junction held 9 bases outside the gene matches. Germline assignment: CDR1 MNHNS and CDR2 SASEGT. The CDR3 DNA reads as TGTGCCAGCAGTGAGACTGTAGCGGGCTATTCCTACGAGCAGTACTTC. Encoded protein: CASSETVAGYSYEQYF.

V is TRBV7-9 and J is TRBJ1-6, with D tentatively TRBD1 (5 bases). The CDR3 sequence is 13 residues long. The germline V gene has CDR1 SEHNR and CDR2 FQNEAQ (reference sequence). V lost 7 bases, J lost 7 bases, and 11 bases lay in between. The CDR3 is CASTPGGNSPLHF. CDR3 nucleotide sequence: TGTGCCAGCACCCCCGGGGGGAATTCACCCCTCCACTTT. Full variable domain (rest looked up from reference TRBV7-9 and TRBJ1-6): DTGVSQNPRHKITKRGQNVTFRCDPISEHNRLYWYRQTLGQGPEFLTYFQNEAQLEKSRLLSDRFSAERPKGSFSTLEIQRTEQGDSAMYLCASTPGGNSPLHFGNGTRLTVT.

With respect to this clone: Other DNA sequences of this sample code for an identical CDR3. The chain joins TRBV7-9 to TRBJ1-5; D remains unclear. The V gene lost 1 base and the J gene lost 7 bases, with 8 bases spanning the gap. Germline CDR1 and CDR2: SEHNR and FQNEAQ (reference sequence). The CDR3 contains 13 residues. The CDR3 is CASSLGGSQPQHF. CDR3 bases: TGTGCCAGCAGCTTAGGAGGTTCCCAGCCCCAGCATTTT. Full variable domain (rest looked up from reference TRBV7-9 and TRBJ1-5): DTGVSQNPRHKITKRGQNVTFRCDPISEHNRLYWYRQTLGQGPEFLTYFQNEAQLEKSRLLSDRFSAERPKGSFSTLEIQRTEQGDSAMYLCASSLGGSQPQHFGDGTRLSIL.

The chain links TRBV6-1 to TRBJ2-1, with TRBD2 matching 9 bases. CDR1 is MNHNS and CDR2 is SASEGT in the germline V gene. The CDR3 has 14 amino acids. The V and J ends lost 10 bases and 0 bases, in that order; junction bases with no gene match: 4. The CDR3 loop is CAIHSGSSYNEQFF. For the CDR3, the DNA is TGTGCCATCCATAGCGGGAGCTCCTACAATGAGCAGTTCTTC.

This sequence joins TRBV6-6 and TRBJ2-7, with D maybe TRBD1 (7 bases). With 4 bases removed from V and 4 bases from J, the gap between germline ends came to 11 bases. Germline V gives CDR1 MNHNY, CDR2 SVGAGI (reference sequence). The CDR3 contains 13 residues. The CDR3 region is CASSSQGGYEQYF. CDR3 nucleotides: TGTGCCAGCAGTTCCCAGGGGGGTTACGAGCAGTACTTC.

This chain uses TRBV27 with TRBJ1-1; D is ambiguous. Germline V CDR1 and CDR2: MNHEY, SMNVEV (reference sequence). V lost 1 base to trimming and J lost 7 bases, with 13 bases between them. The CDR3 is 14 residues long. The CDR3 here is CASSLLGNSLEAFF. The CDR3 DNA is TGTGCCAGCAGTTTATTGGGAAACAGCCTTGAAGCTTTCTTT.

This chain joins TRBV7-9 and TRBJ2-2; tentatively, D is TRBD1 (6 bases). The V gene's germline CDR1 is SEHNR and CDR2 FQNEAQ (reference sequence). CDR3 length: 15 amino acids. V lost 5 bases to trimming and J lost 2 bases, with 12 bases between them. The CDR3 here is CASSQGQTNTGELFF. DNA for the CDR3: TGTGCCAGCAGCCAAGGACAGACCAACACCGGGGAGCTGTTTTTT.

Points on this clone: Other DNA sequences in this specimen translate into the identical CDR3. V is TRBV19 and J is TRBJ1-5, with D tentatively TRBD1 (5 bases). V gave up 3 bases and J gave up 2 bases, with 8 bases separating them. The germline V gene has CDR1 LNHDA and CDR2 SQIVND (reference sequence). The CDR3 covers 14 residues. The CDR3 reads CASSIGRGNQPQHF. Written as DNA, the CDR3 is TGTGCCAGTAGTATCGGCAGGGGCAATCAGCCCCAGCATTTT.

The gene calls are TRBV7-9 and TRBJ1-1; no clear D. This CDR3 contains 13 residues. V shed 3 bases and J shed 2 bases, with 7 bases lying between them. The V gene's germline CDR1 is SEHNR and CDR2 FQNEAQ (reference sequence). In DNA, the CDR3 is TGTGCCAGCAGCTTCTGGGGAAACACTGAAGCTTTCTTT. Protein product: CASSFWGNTEAFF.

The chain carries TRBV7-2 and TRBJ1-5; TRBD1 might be the D (5 bases). CDR1 and CDR2 (germline): SGHTA, FQGNSA. The CDR3 runs 14 residues. V shed 4 bases and J shed 3 bases, with 10 bases lying between them. The CDR3 coding sequence is TGTGCCAGCAGCTACTGGGGGACCAATCAGCCCCAGCATTTT. Residues: CASSYWGTNQPQHF.

The chain employs TRBV6-5 and TRBJ2-2, with 7 nucleotides matching TRBD2. CDR3 length: 16 residues. V lost 0 bases to trimming and J lost 4 bases; unmatched junction nucleotides: 5. The germline gives CDR1 MNHEY, CDR2 SVGAGI. This chain's CDR3 is CASSYSGGELTGELFF. The CDR3 nucleotides are TGTGCCAGCAGTTACTCGGGGGGGGAACTCACCGGGGAGCTGTTTTTT.

This chain links TRBV4-1 with TRBJ2-4, with 12 bases matching TRBD2. The trim removed 1 base at V and 6 bases at J, leaving 7 bases unmatched. This CDR3 comprises 17 residues. Germline CDR1 is MGHRA and CDR2 is YSYEKL. In DNA, the CDR3 is TGCGCCAGCAGCCAAGGGCGCGCTAGCGGGAGGGCAAACATTCAGTACTTC. It yields the protein CASSQGRASGRANIQYF.

This clone was counted only a few times. The chain has TRBV27 and TRBJ2-1, with TRBD2 matching 8 bases. The V gene end was trimmed by 0 bases and the J gene end by 10 bases; junction bases not matched to a gene: 5. This CDR3 comprises 14 residues. Germline CDR1 MNHEY, CDR2 SMNVEV (reference sequence). The CDR3 nucleotides are TGTGCCAGCAGTTTATCCCCCAGCGGGGGAGAGCAGTTCTTC. It yields the protein CASSLSPSGGEQFF.

The V gene is TRBV28, the J gene TRBJ1-2; D perhaps matches TRBD1 (5 bases). CDR1 is MDHEN, CDR2 SYDVKM, per germline. The CDR3 contains 17 residues. The germline V and J ends were trimmed by 0 bases and 0 bases, with 14 bases remaining between them. The CDR3 region has the DNA TGTGCCAGCAGTTTATGGGGAGGGGCAGGGTCTAACTATGGCTACACCTTC. Protein sequence: CASSLWGGAGSNYGYTF.

V and J are TRBV27 and TRBJ2-3; no firm D call. V lost 4 bases and J lost 5, with 10 bases in between. CDR1 MNHEY and CDR2 SMNVEV come from the germline V gene (reference sequence). The CDR3 length is 13 residues. The CDR3, as DNA: TGTGCCAGCAGTTCGCTGCTTTTAGATACGCAGTATTTT. Amino acid sequence: CASSSLLLDTQYF.

The CDR3 DNA is TGTGCCAGCAGCCCCGAAGGCGGCTACAATGAGCAGTTCTTC. Residues: CASSPEGGYNEQFF. The chain recombines TRBV7-8 with TRBJ2-1; D not certain. In germline, CDR1 is SGHVS, CDR2 FQNEAQ. The CDR3 length is 14 residues. The ends were cut back, 5 bases at V and 3 bases at J, with 11 bases in the middle.

V usage is TRBV11-2 and J usage is TRBJ2-7, with D perhaps being TRBD1 or TRBD2 (5 bases each). Trimming cost V 5 bases and J 2 bases, with 16 bases left between them. Germline V gene sequence: CDR1 SGHAT, CDR2 FQNNGV. The CDR3 is 15 residues long. The CDR3 nucleotides read TGTGCCAGCAGCCCTGTCGGGGCGACAACCTACGAGCAGTACTTC. Amino acid sequence: CASSPVGATTYEQYF.

This chain joins TRBV9 and TRBJ1-1; possible D gene TRBD1, 5 bases. Germline CDR1 SGDLS, CDR2 YYNGEE. Trimming took off 0 bases at V and 0 bases at J, with 12 bases between the two ends. The CDR3 has 16 residues. CDR3 amino acids: CASSVGDRPMNTEAFF. CDR3 nucleotide sequence: TGTGCCAGCAGCGTAGGCGACAGACCAATGAACACTGAAGCTTTCTTT.

The J gene is TRBJ2-1, the V gene TRBV4-2; 9 nucleotides line up with TRBD1. The germline V gene encodes CDR1 LGHNA and CDR2 YNFKEQ. The CDR3 runs 19 residues. V gave up 3 bases and J gave up 4 bases; unmatched junction bases: 16. DNA for the CDR3: TGTGCCAGCAGCCATGACCCGGGACAGGGAACCTTTGGTTACAATGAGCAGTTCTTC. It yields the protein CASSHDPGQGTFGYNEQFF.

V is TRBV28 and J is TRBJ1-4; D gene unclear. V was clipped by 3 bases and J by 7 bases, with 15 bases between them. Germline lookup yields CDR1 MDHEN and CDR2 SYDVKM. The CDR3 is 15 amino acids. The CDR3 spells CASSFPSLTGEKLFF. The CDR3 coding sequence is TGTGCCAGCAGTTTCCCATCCCTTACGGGTGAAAAACTGTTTTTT.

The CDR3 nucleotides are TGTGCCAGCAGCTTACGGCCGGGAAACACAGATACGCAGTATTTT. Translation: CASSLRPGNTDTQYF. The chain joins TRBV7-9 to TRBJ2-3; perhaps TRBD2 as D (5 bases). The V end was cut by 2 bases, the J end by 2 bases, with 11 bases between. Germline lookup yields CDR1 SEHNR and CDR2 FQNEAQ (reference sequence). The CDR3 loop spans 15 amino acids.

The chain's CDR3 is CASRVNEMNTEAFF. CDR3 sequence (DNA): TGTGCCAGCAGAGTAAACGAGATGAACACTGAAGCTTTCTTT. The rearrangement uses TRBV27 and TRBJ1-1; D uncertain. The V gene's germline CDR1 is MNHEY and CDR2 SMNVEV (reference sequence). The V end was cut by 6 bases, the J end by 0 bases, with 11 bases between. The CDR3 length is 14 residues.

The chain couples TRBV4-3 to TRBJ2-7; TRBD1 matches at 10 bases. The germline V gene has CDR1 LGHNA and CDR2 YSLEER. This CDR3 is 16 amino acids long. J lost 4 bases, V lost 0 bases, and 6 bases had no gene match. This CDR3 is CASSQEGDRGLYEQYF. The CDR3 DNA reads TGCGCCAGCAGCCAAGAAGGGGACAGGGGTCTTTACGAGCAGTACTTC.

V and J are TRBV4-2 and TRBJ2-7; tentative D call: TRBD1 (5 bases). Looked up from germline, CDR1 is LGHNA and CDR2 is YNFKEQ. The CDR3 contains 17 residues. V lost 0 bases, J lost 4 bases, and 19 bases lay in between. The CDR3 here is CASSQDRTTGTLYEQYF. The CDR3 bases are TGTGCCAGCAGCCAAGACAGGACAACGGGTACCCTTTACGAGCAGTACTTC.

This chain links TRBV7-3 with TRBJ2-7; D uncertain. Germline V gene data show CDR1 as SGHTA and CDR2 as FQGTGA. There are 13 residues in the CDR3. V lost 5 bases to trimming and J lost 6 bases, with 14 bases between them. The CDR3 DNA reads as TGTGCCAGCAGCCCCCATCCAGGCGGCGAGCAGTACTTC. This gives the protein CASSPHPGGEQYF.

The genes are TRBV9 and TRBJ1-1; D possibly corresponds to TRBD1 (5 bases). V lost 4 bases to trimming and J lost 2 bases, with 15 bases between them. Germline V gene sequence: CDR1 SGDLS, CDR2 YYNGEE. CDR3 length: 15 amino acids. The CDR3 sequence: CASSPIRDGNTEAFF. CDR3 bases: TGTGCCAGCAGCCCGATCAGGGACGGCAACACTGAAGCTTTCTTT.